These T cell receptor beta chains were read from a single sample in a study of blood T cell repertoires in COVID-19. Using immunoSEQ multiplex PCR, the repertoire was profiled, and TCRdb retains in-frame clones only, with some absent. The repertoire includes 85,000 to 120,000 clones, about 80% of them detected once, and 13% to 15% sits in the top ten. Sequences were obtained from peripheral blood. The origin of the receptors is an older woman with acute or convalescent COVID-19. Each CDR3 is given with its conserved first and last residue. Fields, in order: clone size, V gene, J gene, D gene, CDR3 protein, CDR3 DNA. The D gene is left open where the match is weak. Size tells how often a clone was seen (once, few, many) or the class of an expanded clone, and some rows leave it out.

size: NA; V: TRBV2; J: TRBJ2-7; D: NA; CDR3: CASKLTTTYEQYF; DNA: TGTGCCAGCAAATTGACAACCACCTACGAGCAGTACTTC
size: NA; V: TRBV9; J: TRBJ2-1; D: TRBD2; CDR3: CASSAPAGASYNEQFF; DNA: TGTGCCAGCAGCGCACCAGCGGGGGCCTCCTACAATGAGCAGTTCTTC
size: NA; V: TRBV5-1; J: TRBJ2-5; D: NA; CDR3: CASSPTPAVIQETQYF; DNA: TGCGCCAGCAGCCCTACCCCAGCGGTAATTCAAGAGACCCAGTACTTC
size: few; V: TRBV7-2; J: TRBJ2-7; D: TRBD2; CDR3: CASSPRRTSPEQYF; DNA: TGTGCCAGCAGCCCCCGACGGACTAGCCCCGAGCAGTACTTC
size: NA; V: TRBV6-2/TRBV6-3; J: TRBJ2-3; D: TRBD2; CDR3: CASSFGRSVDTQYF; DNA: TGTGCCAGCAGTTTCGGGAGGAGCGTAGATACGCAGTATTTT
size: NA; V: TRBV2; J: TRBJ2-3; D: NA; CDR3: CASRGWGPTPADTQYF; DNA: TGTGCCAGCAGGGGTTGGGGCCCCACCCCCGCAGATACGCAGTATTTT
size: NA; V: TRBV5-1; J: TRBJ2-3; D: NA; CDR3: CASNPGGTDTQYF; DNA: TGCGCCAGCAACCCAGGGGGCACAGATACGCAGTATTTT
size: NA; V: TRBV18; J: TRBJ2-2; D: NA; CDR3: CASSPGLTTGELFF; DNA: TGTGCCAGCTCACCAGGACTAACCACCGGGGAGCTGTTTTTT
size: NA; V: TRBV6-1; J: TRBJ2-2; D: TRBD1; CDR3: CASSVVDRFSRLNTGELFF; DNA: TGTGCCAGCAGTGTAGTGGACAGGTTTAGTAGGTTGAACACCGGGGAGCTGTTTTTT
size: NA; V: TRBV19; J: TRBJ1-3; D: TRBD1; CDR3: CASNPDRARTGNTIYF; DNA: TGTGCCAGTAACCCGGACAGGGCGAGAACTGGAAACACCATATATTTT
size: NA; V: TRBV28; J: TRBJ1-2; D: NA; CDR3: CASSLRGSNYGYTF; DNA: TGTGCCAGCAGTTTACGAGGGTCTAACTATGGCTACACCTTC
size: NA; V: TRBV19; J: TRBJ2-7; D: NA; CDR3: CASSTQATYEQYF; DNA: TGTGCCAGTAGTACGCAGGCCACCTACGAGCAGTACTTC
size: NA; V: TRBV6-5; J: TRBJ1-2; D: NA; CDR3: CASMTGGNGYTF; DNA: TGTGCCAGCATGACGGGAGGGAATGGCTACACCTTC
size: NA; V: TRBV10-3; J: TRBJ2-3; D: TRBD1; CDR3: CASQGYSGGDTQYF; DNA: TGTGCCAGCCAAGGATACTCAGGGGGAGATACGCAGTATTTT
size: NA; V: TRBV28; J: TRBJ1-5; D: NA; CDR3: CASGAGSIFQPQHF; DNA: TGTGCCAGCGGGGCAGGGTCGATATTTCAGCCCCAGCATTTT
size: NA; V: TRBV7-2; J: TRBJ2-7; D: TRBD2; CDR3: CASSYVTAGAYEQYF; DNA: TGTGCCAGCAGCTATGTAACAGCGGGAGCCTACGAGCAGTACTTC
size: once; V: TRBV10-3; J: TRBJ2-7; D: NA; CDR3: CAISAELGSYEQYF; DNA: TGTGCCATCAGTGCAGAGCTAGGCTCCTACGAGCAGTACTTC
size: NA; V: TRBV28; J: TRBJ2-3; D: TRBD2; CDR3: CASSFHGQGAGGTDTQYF; DNA: TGTGCCAGCAGTTTTCATGGCCAGGGTGCGGGAGGAACAGATACGCAGTATTTT
size: NA; V: TRBV4-2; J: TRBJ1-1; D: TRBD1; CDR3: CASSRGQGVAEAFF; DNA: TGTGCCAGCAGCCGAGGACAGGGTGTGGCTGAAGCTTTCTTT
size: NA; V: TRBV3-1/TRBV3-2; J: TRBJ1-2; D: NA; CDR3: CASSQVASRLYGYTF; DNA: TGTGCCAGCAGCCAAGTAGCGTCAAGGTTATATGGCTACACCTTC
size: once; V: TRBV5-3; J: TRBJ2-7; D: NA; CDR3: CARSAPQLIHYYEQYF; DNA: TGTGCCAGAAGCGCCCCGCAGCTCATACACTACTACGAGCAGTACTTC
size: NA; V: TRBV5-1; J: TRBJ1-1; D: TRBD1; CDR3: CASSDGTGGDTEAFF; DNA: TGCGCCAGCAGCGACGGGACAGGGGGAGACACTGAAGCTTTCTTT
size: NA; V: TRBV7-8; J: TRBJ1-4; D: NA; CDR3: CASSLQGTDEKLFF; DNA: TGTGCCAGCAGCTTACAGGGAACGGATGAAAAACTGTTTTTT
size: NA; V: TRBV28; J: TRBJ2-1; D: TRBD2; CDR3: CASRKTGTSGRGEQFF; DNA: TGTGCCAGCAGGAAGACCGGGACTAGCGGGAGAGGTGAGCAGTTCTTC
size: NA; V: TRBV19; J: TRBJ1-2; D: NA; CDR3: CASSNQGFGYTF; DNA: TGTGCCAGTAGTAACCAGGGGTTTGGCTACACCTTC
size: NA; V: TRBV6-4; J: TRBJ1-1; D: TRBD1; CDR3: CASTADRETEAFF; DNA: TGTGCCAGCACCGCTGACAGGGAGACTGAAGCTTTCTTT
size: NA; V: TRBV11-2; J: TRBJ2-3; D: NA; CDR3: CASSLGGGTDTQYF; DNA: TGTGCCAGCAGCTTAGGCGGGGGCACAGATACGCAGTATTTT
size: NA; V: TRBV3-1/TRBV3-2; J: TRBJ2-7; D: TRBD2; CDR3: CASSFQLAGDYEQYF; DNA: TGTGCCAGCAGCTTCCAACTAGCGGGAGATTACGAGCAGTACTTC
size: NA; V: TRBV7-8; J: TRBJ1-5; D: NA; CDR3: CASSLGLGGGNQPQHF; DNA: TGTGCCAGCAGCTTAGGATTAGGGGGGGGCAATCAGCCCCAGCATTTT
size: NA; V: TRBV29-1; J: TRBJ1-3; D: NA; CDR3: CSVEDNRAVGGNTIYF; DNA: TGCAGCGTTGAAGATAACAGGGCTGTGGGAGGAAACACCATATATTTT
size: NA; V: TRBV29-1; J: TRBJ2-1; D: TRBD2; CDR3: CSVGRELLYNEQFF; DNA: TGCAGCGTTGGGCGGGAGCTATTATACAATGAGCAGTTCTTC
size: NA; V: TRBV7-9; J: TRBJ1-5; D: NA; CDR3: CASSSRVSNQPQHF; DNA: TGTGCCAGCAGCTCGAGGGTAAGCAATCAGCCCCAGCATTTT
size: NA; V: TRBV6-5; J: TRBJ1-1; D: NA; CDR3: CASSYEGENTEAFF; DNA: TGTGCCAGCAGTTACGAGGGGGAGAACACTGAAGCTTTCTTT
size: once; V: TRBV24-1; J: TRBJ1-5; D: TRBD1; CDR3: CAKRQGPNQPQHF; DNA: TGTGCCAAGAGACAGGGCCCTAATCAGCCCCAGCATTTT
size: NA; V: TRBV5-4; J: TRBJ2-1; D: NA; CDR3: CASSLPVSSYNEQFF; DNA: TGTGCCAGCAGCTTGCCCGTGAGCTCCTACAATGAGCAGTTCTTC
size: NA; V: TRBV28; J: TRBJ1-6; D: NA; CDR3: CASSLAYSYNSPLHF; DNA: TGTGCCAGCAGTTTAGCCTACAGCTATAATTCACCCCTCCACTTT
size: NA; V: TRBV5-1; J: TRBJ2-5; D: TRBD1; CDR3: CASSSTGTGQGTETQYF; DNA: TGCGCCAGCAGCTCCACGGGGACCGGACAGGGGACGGAGACCCAGTACTTC
size: once; V: TRBV2; J: TRBJ2-5; D: NA; CDR3: CASSRGGNQETQYF; DNA: TGTGCCAGCAGTAGGGGGGGTAACCAAGAGACCCAGTACTTC
size: NA; V: TRBV6-1; J: TRBJ1-1; D: TRBD1; CDR3: CASSEGAFTGGWATEAFF; DNA: TGTGCCAGCAGTGAAGGGGCGTTTACAGGGGGCTGGGCCACTGAAGCTTTCTTT
size: NA; V: TRBV30; J: TRBJ1-2; D: TRBD1; CDR3: CAWSTGQNYGYTF; DNA: TGTGCCTGGAGCACGGGACAGAACTATGGCTACACCTTC
size: NA; V: TRBV24-1; J: TRBJ2-2; D: NA; CDR3: CATSPSGVANTGELFF; DNA: TGTGCCACCAGTCCTTCGGGGGTTGCGAACACCGGGGAGCTGTTTTTT
size: NA; V: TRBV19; J: TRBJ2-7; D: NA; CDR3: CASSIARPVGEQYF; DNA: TGTGCCAGTAGTATAGCCAGGCCCGTTGGGGAGCAGTACTTC
size: NA; V: TRBV20-1; J: TRBJ1-5; D: NA; CDR3: CSASASTGSDQPQHF; DNA: TGCAGTGCTAGTGCTTCAACAGGGAGCGATCAGCCCCAGCATTTT
size: NA; V: TRBV6-5; J: TRBJ2-6; D: NA; CDR3: CASDRANVLTF; DNA: TGTGCCAGCGACAGGGCCAACGTCCTGACTTTC
size: NA; V: TRBV19; J: TRBJ2-7; D: TRBD1; CDR3: CASSIGRGPASYEQYF; DNA: TGTGCCAGTAGTATTGGCAGGGGGCCCGCCTCCTACGAGCAGTACTTC
size: NA; V: TRBV5-1; J: TRBJ1-1; D: NA; CDR3: CASSWNSGNTEAFF; DNA: TGCGCCAGCAGCTGGAACAGTGGGAACACTGAAGCTTTCTTT
size: NA; V: TRBV9; J: TRBJ2-3; D: NA; CDR3: CASSVLAGPDTQYF; DNA: TGTGCCAGCAGCGTACTAGCTGGTCCAGATACGCAGTATTTT
size: NA; V: TRBV18; J: TRBJ1-5; D: TRBD1; CDR3: CASSQETGDQPQHF; DNA: TGTGCCAGCTCACAGGAGACAGGGGATCAGCCCCAGCATTTT
size: NA; V: TRBV12-3/TRBV12-4; J: TRBJ1-5; D: NA; CDR3: CASSQDQPQHF; DNA: TGTGCCAGCAGCCAGGATCAGCCCCAGCATTTT
size: NA; V: TRBV7-3; J: TRBJ2-1; D: NA; CDR3: CASSQGQLGSYNEQFF; DNA: TGTGCCAGCAGCCAGGGCCAACTGGGCTCCTACAATGAGCAGTTCTTC
size: NA; V: TRBV19; J: TRBJ1-6; D: NA; CDR3: CASRSSPSNNSPLHF; DNA: TGTGCCAGTAGGAGCAGTCCTAGCAATAATTCACCCCTCCACTTT
size: few; V: TRBV5-1; J: TRBJ1-1; D: NA; CDR3: CASSFGEGTEAFF; DNA: TGCGCCAGCAGCTTTGGGGAGGGGACTGAAGCTTTCTTT
size: NA; V: TRBV5-1; J: TRBJ2-7; D: TRBD2; CDR3: CASRPSGGAGYEQYF; DNA: TGCGCCAGCAGACCAAGCGGGGGGGCCGGCTACGAGCAGTACTTC
size: NA; V: TRBV19; J: TRBJ2-7; D: TRBD1; CDR3: CASSRNRDSNYEQYF; DNA: TGTGCCAGTAGTAGAAACCGGGACAGCAACTACGAGCAGTACTTC
size: NA; V: TRBV6-5; J: TRBJ2-3; D: TRBD1; CDR3: CASRRGQVGTDTQYF; DNA: TGTGCCAGCAGGAGGGGGCAGGTCGGCACAGATACGCAGTATTTT
size: NA; V: TRBV6-5; J: TRBJ1-5; D: TRBD1; CDR3: CASSGDRGAQPQHF; DNA: TGTGCCAGCAGCGGAGACAGGGGAGCTCAGCCCCAGCATTTT
size: NA; V: TRBV18; J: TRBJ2-7; D: TRBD1; CDR3: CASSPNPGGASYEQYF; DNA: TGTGCCAGCTCACCAAACCCAGGGGGCGCTTCCTACGAGCAGTACTTC
size: NA; V: TRBV7-2; J: TRBJ2-1; D: TRBD2; CDR3: CASSRQRGSSYNEQFF; DNA: TGTGCCAGCAGCAGGCAGCGGGGTAGCTCCTACAATGAGCAGTTCTTC